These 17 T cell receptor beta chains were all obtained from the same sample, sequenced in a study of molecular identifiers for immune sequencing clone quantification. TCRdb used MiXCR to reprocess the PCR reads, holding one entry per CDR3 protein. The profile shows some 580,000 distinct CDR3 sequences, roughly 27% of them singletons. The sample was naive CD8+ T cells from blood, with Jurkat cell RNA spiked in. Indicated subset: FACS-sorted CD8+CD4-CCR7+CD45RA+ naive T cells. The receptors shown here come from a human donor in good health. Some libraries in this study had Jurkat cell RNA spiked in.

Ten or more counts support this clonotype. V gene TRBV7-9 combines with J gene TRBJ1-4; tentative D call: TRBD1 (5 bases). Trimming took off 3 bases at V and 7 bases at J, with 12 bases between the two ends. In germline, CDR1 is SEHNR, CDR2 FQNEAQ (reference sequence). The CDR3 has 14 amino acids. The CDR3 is CASSFSWDGEKLFF. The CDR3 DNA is TGTGCCAGCAGCTTCTCGTGGGACGGTGAAAAACTGTTTTTT.

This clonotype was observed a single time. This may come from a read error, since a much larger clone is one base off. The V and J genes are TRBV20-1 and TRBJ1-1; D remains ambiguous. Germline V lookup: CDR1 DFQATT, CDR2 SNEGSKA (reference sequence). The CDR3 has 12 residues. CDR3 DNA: TGCAGTGCTGCGACGTTGAACACTGAACCTTTCTTT. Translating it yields CSAATLNTEPFF.

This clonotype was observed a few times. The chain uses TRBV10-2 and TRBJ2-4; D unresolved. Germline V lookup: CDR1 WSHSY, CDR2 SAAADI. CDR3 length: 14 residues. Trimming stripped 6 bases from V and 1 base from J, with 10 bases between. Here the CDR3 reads CASRGFGAKNIQYF. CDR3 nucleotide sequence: TGCGCCAGCAGGGGTTTTGGGGCCAAAAACATTCAGTACTTC.

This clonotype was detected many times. CDR3 nucleotide sequence: TGTGCCAGCAGTTTGGTGGGCGCGGGAGGAGTCACAGATACGCAGTATTTT. The encoded protein is CASSLVGAGGVTDTQYF. The V and J genes are TRBV27 and TRBJ2-3, with 8 bases identical to TRBD2. Germline V gene sequence: CDR1 MNHEY, CDR2 SMNVEV (reference sequence). The CDR3 runs 17 residues. The V and J ends lost 3 bases and 2 bases, in that order; junction bases with no gene match: 10.

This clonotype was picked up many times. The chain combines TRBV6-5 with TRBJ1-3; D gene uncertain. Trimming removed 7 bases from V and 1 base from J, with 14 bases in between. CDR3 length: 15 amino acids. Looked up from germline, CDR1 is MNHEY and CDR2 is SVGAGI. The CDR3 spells CASTVGVESGNTIYF. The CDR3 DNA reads TGTGCCAGCACGGTCGGCGTGGAATCTGGAAACACCATATATTTT.

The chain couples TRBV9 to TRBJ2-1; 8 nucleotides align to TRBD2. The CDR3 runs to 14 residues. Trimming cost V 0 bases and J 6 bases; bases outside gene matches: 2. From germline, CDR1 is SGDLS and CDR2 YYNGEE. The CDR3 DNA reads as TGTGCCAGCAGCGTAGCGGGAGGGCTCAATGAGCAGTTCTTC. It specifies CASSVAGGLNEQFF.

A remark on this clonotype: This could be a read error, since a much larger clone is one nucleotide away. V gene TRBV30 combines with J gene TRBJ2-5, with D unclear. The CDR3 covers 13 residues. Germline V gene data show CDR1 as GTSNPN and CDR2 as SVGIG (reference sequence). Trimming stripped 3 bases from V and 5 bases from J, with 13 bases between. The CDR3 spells CAWSADVGETQYF. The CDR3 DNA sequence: TGTGCCTGGAGCGCCGATGTTGGGGAGACCCAGTACTTC. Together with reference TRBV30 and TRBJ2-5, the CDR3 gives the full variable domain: SQTIHQWPATLVQPVGSPLSLECTVEGTSNPNLYWYRQAAGRGLQLLFYSVGIGQISSEVPQNLSASRPQDRQFILSSKKLLLSDSGFYLCAWSADVGETQYFGPGTRLLVL.

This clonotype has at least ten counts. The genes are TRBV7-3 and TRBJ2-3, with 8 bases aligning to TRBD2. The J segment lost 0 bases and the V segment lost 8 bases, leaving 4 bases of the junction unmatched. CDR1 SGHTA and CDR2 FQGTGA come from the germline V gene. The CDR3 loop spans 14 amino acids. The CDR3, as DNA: TGTGCCAGCGGGGCTAGCGGGAGCACAGATACGCAGTATTTT. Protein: CASGASGSTDTQYF.

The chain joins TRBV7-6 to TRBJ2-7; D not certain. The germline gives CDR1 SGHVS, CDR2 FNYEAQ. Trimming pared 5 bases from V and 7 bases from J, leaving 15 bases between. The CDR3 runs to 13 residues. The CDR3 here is CASSPYLSGEQYF. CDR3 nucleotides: TGTGCCAGCAGCCCCTACCTGTCGGGTGAGCAGTACTTC.

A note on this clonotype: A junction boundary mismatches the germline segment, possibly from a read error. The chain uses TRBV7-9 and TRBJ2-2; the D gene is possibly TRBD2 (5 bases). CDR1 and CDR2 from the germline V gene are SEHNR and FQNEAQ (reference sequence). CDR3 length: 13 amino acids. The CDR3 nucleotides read TGTGCCAGCAGCCCTGGGTTGGCCGGGGAGCTGTTCTTT. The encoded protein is CASSPGLAGELFF.

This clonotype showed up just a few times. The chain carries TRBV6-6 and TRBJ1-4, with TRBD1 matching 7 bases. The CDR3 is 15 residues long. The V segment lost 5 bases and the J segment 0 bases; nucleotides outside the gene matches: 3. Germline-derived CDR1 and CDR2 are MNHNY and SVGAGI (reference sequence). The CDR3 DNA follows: TGTGCCAGCAGTGACAGGGTAACAACTAATGAAAAACTGTTTTTT. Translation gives CASSDRVTTNEKLFF.

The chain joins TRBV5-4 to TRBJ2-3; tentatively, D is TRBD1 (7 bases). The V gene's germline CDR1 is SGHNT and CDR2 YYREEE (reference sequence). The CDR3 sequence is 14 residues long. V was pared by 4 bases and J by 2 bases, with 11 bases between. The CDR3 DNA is TGTGCCAGCAGCGGCAGGGGGGTCACAGATACGCAGTATTTT. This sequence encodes CASSGRGVTDTQYF.

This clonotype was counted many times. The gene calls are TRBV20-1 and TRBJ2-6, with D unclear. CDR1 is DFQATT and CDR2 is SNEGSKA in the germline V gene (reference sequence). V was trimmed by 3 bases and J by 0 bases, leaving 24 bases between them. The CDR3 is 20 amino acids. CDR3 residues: CSASGRTGRPPNSGANVLTF. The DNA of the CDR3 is TGCAGTGCTAGCGGACGTACCGGTAGGCCTCCAAACTCTGGGGCCAACGTCCTGACTTTC.

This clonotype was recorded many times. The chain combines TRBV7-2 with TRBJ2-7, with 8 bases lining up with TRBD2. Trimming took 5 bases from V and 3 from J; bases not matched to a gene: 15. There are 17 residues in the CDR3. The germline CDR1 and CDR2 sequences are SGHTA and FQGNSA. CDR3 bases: TGTGCCAGCAGCCCAACGCACGGGACTAGTGGAAACTACGAGCAGTACTTC. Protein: CASSPTHGTSGNYEQYF.

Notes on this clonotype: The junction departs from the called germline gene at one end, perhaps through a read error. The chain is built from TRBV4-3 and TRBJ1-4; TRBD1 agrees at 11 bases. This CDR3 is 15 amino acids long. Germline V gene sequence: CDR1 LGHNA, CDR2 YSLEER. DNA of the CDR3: TGCGCCAGCAGCCAGGACAGGGGGCGAGGAGAAAAACTGGTTTTT. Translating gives CASSQDRGRGEKLVF.

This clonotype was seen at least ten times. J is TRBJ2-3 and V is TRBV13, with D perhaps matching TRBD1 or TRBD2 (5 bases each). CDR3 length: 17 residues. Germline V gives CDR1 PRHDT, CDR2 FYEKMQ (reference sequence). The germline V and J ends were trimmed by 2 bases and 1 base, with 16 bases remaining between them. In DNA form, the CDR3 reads TGTGCCAGCAGCTTATGGCCCGGGGCCACGGGCACAGATACGCAGTATTTT. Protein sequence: CASSLWPGATGTDTQYF.

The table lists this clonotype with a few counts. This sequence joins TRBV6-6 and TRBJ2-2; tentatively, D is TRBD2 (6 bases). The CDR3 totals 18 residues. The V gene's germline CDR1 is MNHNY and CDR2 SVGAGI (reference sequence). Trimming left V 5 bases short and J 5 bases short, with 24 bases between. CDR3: CASSLSVLAFVDTGELFF. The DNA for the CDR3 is TGTGCCAGCAGTCTATCCGTGCTAGCGTTTGTCGATACCGGGGAGCTGTTTTTT.